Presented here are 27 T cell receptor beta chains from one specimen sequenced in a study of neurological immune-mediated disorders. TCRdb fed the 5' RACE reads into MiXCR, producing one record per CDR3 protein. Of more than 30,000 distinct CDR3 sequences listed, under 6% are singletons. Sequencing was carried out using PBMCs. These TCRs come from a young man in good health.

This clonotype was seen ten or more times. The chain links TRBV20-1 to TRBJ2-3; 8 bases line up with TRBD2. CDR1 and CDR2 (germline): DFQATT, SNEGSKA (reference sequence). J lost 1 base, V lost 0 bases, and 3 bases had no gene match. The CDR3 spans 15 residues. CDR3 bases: TGCAGTGCTAGAGATGGGCGGGGGGGCACAGATACGCAGTATTTT. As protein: CSARDGRGGTDTQYF.

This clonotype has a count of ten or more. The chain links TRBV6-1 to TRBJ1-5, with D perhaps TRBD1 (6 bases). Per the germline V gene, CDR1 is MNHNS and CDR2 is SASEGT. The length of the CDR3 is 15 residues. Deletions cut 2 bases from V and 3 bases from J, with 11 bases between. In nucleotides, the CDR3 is TGTGCCAGCAGTGAACAAACAGGGCTCAATCAGCCCCAGCATTTT. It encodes CASSEQTGLNQPQHF.

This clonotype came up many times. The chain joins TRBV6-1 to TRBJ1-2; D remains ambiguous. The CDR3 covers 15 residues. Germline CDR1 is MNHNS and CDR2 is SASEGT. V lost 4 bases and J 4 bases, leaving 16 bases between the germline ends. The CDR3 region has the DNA TGTGCCAGCAGTGCTACTCGTGGGTTCCCCTATGGCTACACCTTC. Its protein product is CASSATRGFPYGYTF.

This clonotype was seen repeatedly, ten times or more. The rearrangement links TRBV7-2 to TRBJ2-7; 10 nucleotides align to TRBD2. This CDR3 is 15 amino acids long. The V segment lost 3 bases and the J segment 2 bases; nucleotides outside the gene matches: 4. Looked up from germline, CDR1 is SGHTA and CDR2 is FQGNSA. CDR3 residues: CASSFTSGETYEQYF. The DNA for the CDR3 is TGTGCCAGCAGCTTCACTAGCGGGGAAACCTACGAGCAGTACTTC.

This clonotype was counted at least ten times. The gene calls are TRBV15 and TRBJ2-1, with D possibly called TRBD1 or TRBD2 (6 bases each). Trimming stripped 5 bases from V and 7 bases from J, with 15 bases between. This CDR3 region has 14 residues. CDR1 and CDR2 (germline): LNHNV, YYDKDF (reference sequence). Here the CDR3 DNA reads TGTGCCACCAGCGGGGGCGGGGCAACGAATGAGCAGTTCTTC. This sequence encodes CATSGGGATNEQFF. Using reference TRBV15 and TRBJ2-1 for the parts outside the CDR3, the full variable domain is DAMVIQNPRYQVTQFGKPVTLSCSQTLNHNVMYWYQQKSSQAPKLLFHYYDKDFNNEADTPDNFQSRRPNTSFCFLDIRSPGLGDTAMYLCATSGGGATNEQFFGPGTRLTVL.

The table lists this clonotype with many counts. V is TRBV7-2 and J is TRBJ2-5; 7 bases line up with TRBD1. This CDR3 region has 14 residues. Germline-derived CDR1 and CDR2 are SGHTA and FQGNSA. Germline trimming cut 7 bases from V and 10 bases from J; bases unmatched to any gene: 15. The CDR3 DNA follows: TGTGCCAGCACTCCAGGGACAGCGTCGAGTGGCCAGTACTTC. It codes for CASTPGTASSGQYF.

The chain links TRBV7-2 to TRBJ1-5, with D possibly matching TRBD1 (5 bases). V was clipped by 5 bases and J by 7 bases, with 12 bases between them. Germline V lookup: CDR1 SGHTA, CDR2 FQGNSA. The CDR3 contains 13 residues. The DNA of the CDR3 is TGTGCCAGCAGCCCTGGCAGGGACCAGCCCCAGCATTTT. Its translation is CASSPGRDQPQHF.

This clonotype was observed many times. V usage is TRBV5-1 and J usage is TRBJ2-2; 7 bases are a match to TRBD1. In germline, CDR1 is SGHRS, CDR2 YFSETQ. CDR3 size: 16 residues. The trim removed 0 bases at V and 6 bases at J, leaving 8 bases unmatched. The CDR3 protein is CASSLVQGNRPGELFF. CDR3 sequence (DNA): TGCGCCAGCAGCTTGGTACAGGGGAACCGACCCGGGGAGCTGTTTTTT.

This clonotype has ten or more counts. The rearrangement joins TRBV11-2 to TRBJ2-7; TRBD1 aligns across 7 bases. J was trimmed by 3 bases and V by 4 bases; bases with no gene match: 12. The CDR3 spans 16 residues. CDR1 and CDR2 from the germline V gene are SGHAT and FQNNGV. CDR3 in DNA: TGTGCCAGCAGCTCGAGGGACCGGGACAGAGACTACGAGCAGTACTTC. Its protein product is CASSSRDRDRDYEQYF.

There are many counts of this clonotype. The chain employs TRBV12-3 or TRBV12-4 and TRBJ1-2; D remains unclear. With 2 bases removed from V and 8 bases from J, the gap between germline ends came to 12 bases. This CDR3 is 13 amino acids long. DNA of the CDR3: TGTGCCAGCAGTTTAAAATCCGCTCGGGGCTACACCTTC. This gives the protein CASSLKSARGYTF.

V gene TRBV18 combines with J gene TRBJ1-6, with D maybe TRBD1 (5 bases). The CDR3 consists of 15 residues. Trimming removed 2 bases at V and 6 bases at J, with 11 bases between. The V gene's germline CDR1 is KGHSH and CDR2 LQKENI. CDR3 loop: CASSPEGLGNSPLHF. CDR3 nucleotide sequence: TGTGCCAGCTCACCAGAGGGGCTGGGTAATTCACCCCTCCACTTT.

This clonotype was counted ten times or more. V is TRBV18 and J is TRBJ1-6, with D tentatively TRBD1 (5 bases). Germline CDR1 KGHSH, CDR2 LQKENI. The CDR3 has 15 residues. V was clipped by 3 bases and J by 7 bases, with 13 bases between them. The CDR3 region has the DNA TGTGCCAGCTCACCGGGCAGGGCTTCAAATTCACCCCTCCACTTT. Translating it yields CASSPGRASNSPLHF.

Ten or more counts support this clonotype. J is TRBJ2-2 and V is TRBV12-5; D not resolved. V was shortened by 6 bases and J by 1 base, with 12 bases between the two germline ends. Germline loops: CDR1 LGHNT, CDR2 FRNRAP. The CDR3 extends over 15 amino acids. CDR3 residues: CASGPPLGNTGELFF. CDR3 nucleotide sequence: TGTGCTAGTGGGCCACCCCTCGGGAACACCGGGGAGCTGTTTTTT.

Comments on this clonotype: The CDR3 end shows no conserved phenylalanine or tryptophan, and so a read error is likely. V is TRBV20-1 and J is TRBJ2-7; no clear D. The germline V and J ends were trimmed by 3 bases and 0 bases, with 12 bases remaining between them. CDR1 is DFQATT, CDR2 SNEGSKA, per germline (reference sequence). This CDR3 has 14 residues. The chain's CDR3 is CSASFPTSSYEQYG. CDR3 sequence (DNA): TGCAGTGCTAGCTTCCCGACGTCCTCCTACGAGCAGTACGGC.

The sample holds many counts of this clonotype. The CDR3 here is CSTGSGNEQFF. CDR3 coding DNA: TGCAGCACAGGGAGCGGGAATGAGCAGTTCTTC. V gene TRBV20-1 combines with J gene TRBJ2-1; D is possibly TRBD1 or TRBD2 (6 bases each). Germline CDR1 DFQATT, CDR2 SNEGSKA (reference sequence). This CDR3 is built from 11 residues.

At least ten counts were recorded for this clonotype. For the CDR3, the DNA is TGCAGTGCCCCCTCGGCTTTCGGGGGGGGGGGAGGTCGGACTGAAGCTTTCTTT. Translated, it gives CSAPSAFGGGGGRTEAFF. The chain uses TRBV20-1 and TRBJ1-1, with a weak D call TRBD1 (5 bases). The V gene's germline CDR1 is DFQATT and CDR2 SNEGSKA (reference sequence). CDR3 length: 18 amino acids. With 6 bases removed from V and 5 bases from J, the gap between germline ends came to 31 bases.

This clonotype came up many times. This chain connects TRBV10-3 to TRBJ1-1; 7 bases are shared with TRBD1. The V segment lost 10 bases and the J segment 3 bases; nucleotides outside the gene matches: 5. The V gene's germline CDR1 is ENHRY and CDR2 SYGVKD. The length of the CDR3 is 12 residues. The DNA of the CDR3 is TGTGCCACTACCACAGGGGACACTGAAGCTTTCTTT. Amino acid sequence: CATTTGDTEAFF.

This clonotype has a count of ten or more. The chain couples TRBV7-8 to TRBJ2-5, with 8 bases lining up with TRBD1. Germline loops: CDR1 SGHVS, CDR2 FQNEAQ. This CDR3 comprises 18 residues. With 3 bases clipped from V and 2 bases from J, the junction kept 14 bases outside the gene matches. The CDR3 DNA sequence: TGTGCCAGCAGCTTGGGACAGGCGAACGTAAACCCTCAAGAGACCCAGTACTTC. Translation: CASSLGQANVNPQETQYF.

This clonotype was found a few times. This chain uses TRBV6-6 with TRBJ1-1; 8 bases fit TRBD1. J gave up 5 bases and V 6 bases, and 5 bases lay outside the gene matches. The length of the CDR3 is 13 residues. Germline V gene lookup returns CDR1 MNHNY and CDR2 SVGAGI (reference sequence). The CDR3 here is CASSLQGETEAFF. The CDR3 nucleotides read TGTGCCAGCAGCTTACAGGGGGAAACTGAAGCTTTCTTT.

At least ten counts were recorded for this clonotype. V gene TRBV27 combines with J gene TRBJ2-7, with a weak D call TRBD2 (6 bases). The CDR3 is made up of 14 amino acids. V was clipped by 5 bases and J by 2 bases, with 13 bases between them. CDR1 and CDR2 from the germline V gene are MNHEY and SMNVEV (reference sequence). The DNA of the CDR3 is TGTGCCAGCAGTAGGGGACTGGGCCCCTACGAGCAGTACTTC. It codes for CASSRGLGPYEQYF.

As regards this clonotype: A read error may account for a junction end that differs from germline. The CDR3 protein is CASTLTGGYEQYF. The CDR3 coding sequence is TGTGCCAGCACCTTAACAGGGGGCTACGAGCAGTACTTC. The chain has TRBV7-2 and TRBJ2-7; 8 bases match TRBD1. Germline CDR1 and CDR2: SGHTA and FQGNSA. This CDR3 has 13 amino acids.

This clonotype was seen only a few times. CDR3 sequence (DNA): TGCGCCAGCAGCTTTCAACCGGGCCCGTCGGATCAGCCCCAGCATTTT. This translates into CASSFQPGPSDQPQHF. This chain links TRBV5-1 with TRBJ1-5; D remains unclear. V was cut by 2 bases and J by 5 bases, with 17 bases left in between. The CDR3 is made up of 16 amino acids. Germline CDR1 SGHRS, CDR2 YFSETQ.

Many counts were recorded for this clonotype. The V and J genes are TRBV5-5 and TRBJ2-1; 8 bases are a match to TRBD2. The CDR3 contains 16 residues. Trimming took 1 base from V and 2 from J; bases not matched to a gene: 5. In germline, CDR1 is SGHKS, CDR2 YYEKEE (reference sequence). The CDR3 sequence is CASSLSRLAPYNEQFF. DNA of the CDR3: TGTGCCAGCAGCTTGAGCCGACTAGCGCCCTACAATGAGCAGTTCTTC.

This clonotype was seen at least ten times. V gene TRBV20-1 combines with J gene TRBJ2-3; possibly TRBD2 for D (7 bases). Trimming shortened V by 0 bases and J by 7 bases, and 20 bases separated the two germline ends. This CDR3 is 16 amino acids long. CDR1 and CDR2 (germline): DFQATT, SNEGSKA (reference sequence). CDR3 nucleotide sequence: TGCAGTGCTAGAGATCCGGCGGGGGCCGGTATAAATACGCAGTATTTT. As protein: CSARDPAGAGINTQYF.

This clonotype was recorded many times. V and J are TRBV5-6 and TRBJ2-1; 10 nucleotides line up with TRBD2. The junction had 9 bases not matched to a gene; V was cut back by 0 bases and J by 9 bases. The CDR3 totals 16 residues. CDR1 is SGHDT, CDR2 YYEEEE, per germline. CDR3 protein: CASSLVSGGAWGEQFF. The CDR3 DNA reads TGTGCCAGCAGCTTGGTCAGCGGGGGGGCGTGGGGTGAGCAGTTCTTC.

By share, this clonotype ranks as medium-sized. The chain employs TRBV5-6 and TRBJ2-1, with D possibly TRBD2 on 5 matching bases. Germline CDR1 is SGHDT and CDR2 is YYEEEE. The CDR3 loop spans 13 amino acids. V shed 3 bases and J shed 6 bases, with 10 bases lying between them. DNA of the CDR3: TGTGCCAGCAGCTCCGACTACCTCAATGAGCAGTTCTTC. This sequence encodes CASSSDYLNEQFF.

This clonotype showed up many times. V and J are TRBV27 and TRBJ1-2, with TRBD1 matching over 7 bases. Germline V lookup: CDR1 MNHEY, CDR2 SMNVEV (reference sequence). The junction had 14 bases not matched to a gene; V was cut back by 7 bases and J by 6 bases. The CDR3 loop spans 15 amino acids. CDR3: CASKGGLQGLDGYTF. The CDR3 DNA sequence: TGTGCCAGCAAAGGGGGCCTACAGGGGTTGGATGGCTACACCTTC.